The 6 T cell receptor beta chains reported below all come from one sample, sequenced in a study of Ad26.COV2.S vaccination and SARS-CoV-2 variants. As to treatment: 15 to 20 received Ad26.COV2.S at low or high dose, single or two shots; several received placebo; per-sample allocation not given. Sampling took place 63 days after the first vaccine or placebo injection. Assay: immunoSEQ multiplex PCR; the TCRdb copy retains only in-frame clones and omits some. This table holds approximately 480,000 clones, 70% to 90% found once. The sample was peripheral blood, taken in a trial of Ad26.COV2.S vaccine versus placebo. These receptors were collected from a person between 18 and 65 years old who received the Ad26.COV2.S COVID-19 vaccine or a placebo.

The CDR3 DNA reads TGTGCCAGCAGCCCCCGGGGAGGAGATACGCAGTATTTT. Translated: CASSPRGGDTQYF. The chain uses TRBV5-6 and TRBJ2-3, with a possible D match to TRBD2 (6 bases). V lost 4 bases and J 5 bases, leaving 11 bases between the germline ends. The CDR3 covers 13 residues. Germline CDR1 SGHDT, CDR2 YYEEEE. Full variable domain (remainder filled in from reference TRBV5-6 and TRBJ2-3): DAGVTQSPTHLIKTRGQQVTLRCSPKSGHDTVSWYQQALGQGPQFIFQYYEEEERQRGNFPDRFSGHQFPNYSSELNVNALLLGDSALYLCASSPRGGDTQYFGPGTRLTVL.

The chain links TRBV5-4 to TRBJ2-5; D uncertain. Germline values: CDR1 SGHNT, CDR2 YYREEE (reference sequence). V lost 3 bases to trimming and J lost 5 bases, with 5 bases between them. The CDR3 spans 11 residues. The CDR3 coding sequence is TGTGCCAGCAGCTCCCTTGAGACCCAGTACTTC. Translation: CASSSLETQYF. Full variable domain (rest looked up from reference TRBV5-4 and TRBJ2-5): ETGVTQSPTHLIKTRGQQVTLRCSSQSGHNTVSWYQQALGQGPQFIFQYYREEENGRGNFPPRFSGLQFPNYSSELNVNALELDDSALYLCASSSLETQYFGPGTRLLVL.

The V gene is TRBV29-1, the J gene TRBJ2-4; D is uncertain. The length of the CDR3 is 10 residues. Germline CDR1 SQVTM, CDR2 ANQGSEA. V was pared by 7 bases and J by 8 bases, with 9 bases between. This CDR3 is CSAGEDIQYF. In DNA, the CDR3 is TGCAGCGCTGGTGAGGACATTCAGTACTTC.

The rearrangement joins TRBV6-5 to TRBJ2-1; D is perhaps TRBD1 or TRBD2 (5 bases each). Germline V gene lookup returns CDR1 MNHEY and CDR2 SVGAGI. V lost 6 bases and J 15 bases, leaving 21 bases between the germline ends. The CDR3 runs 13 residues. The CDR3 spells CASSDSLAKRRFF. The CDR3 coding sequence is TGTGCCAGCAGCGACAGTTTAGCGAAAAGGAGGTTCTTC.

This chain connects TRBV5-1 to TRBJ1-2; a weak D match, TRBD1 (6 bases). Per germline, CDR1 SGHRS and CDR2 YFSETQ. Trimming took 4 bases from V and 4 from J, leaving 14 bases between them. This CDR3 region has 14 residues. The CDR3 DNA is TGCGCCAGCAGCAACGGACAGTTATTCTATGGCTACACCTTC. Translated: CASSNGQLFYGYTF.

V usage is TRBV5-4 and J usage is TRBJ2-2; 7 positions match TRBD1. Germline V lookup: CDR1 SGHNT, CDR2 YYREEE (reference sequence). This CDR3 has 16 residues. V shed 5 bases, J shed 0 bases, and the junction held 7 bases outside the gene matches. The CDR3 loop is CASSRDSNANTGELFF. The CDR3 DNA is TGTGCCAGCAGTAGGGACAGCAACGCGAACACCGGGGAGCTGTTTTTT. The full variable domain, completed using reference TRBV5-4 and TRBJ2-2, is ETGVTQSPTHLIKTRGQQVTLRCSSQSGHNTVSWYQQALGQGPQFIFQYYREEENGRGNFPPRFSGLQFPNYSSELNVNALELDDSALYLCASSRDSNANTGELFFGEGSRLTVL.